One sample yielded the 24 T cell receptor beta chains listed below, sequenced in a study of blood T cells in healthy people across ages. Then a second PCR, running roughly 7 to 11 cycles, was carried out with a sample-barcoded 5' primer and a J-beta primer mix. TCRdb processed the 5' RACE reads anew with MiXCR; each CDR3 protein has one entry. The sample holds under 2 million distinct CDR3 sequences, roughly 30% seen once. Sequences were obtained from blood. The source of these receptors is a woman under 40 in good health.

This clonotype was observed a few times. CDR3 sequence (DNA): TGTGCCAGCAGCCGGAGCGGCCCCTACGAGCAGTACTTC. It codes for CASSRSGPYEQYF. The V call is TRBV7-2, the J call TRBJ2-7; D possibly corresponds to TRBD2 (5 bases). The CDR3 is made up of 13 amino acids. Trimming cost V 5 bases and J 2 bases, with 10 bases left between them. Germline lookup yields CDR1 SGHTA and CDR2 FQGNSA.

CDR3 protein: CASPLFGVRPINTDTQYF. The CDR3 DNA is TGTGCCAGTCCCCTTTTTGGGGTTCGGCCAATTAACACAGATACGCAGTATTTT. The chain recombines TRBV19 with TRBJ2-3, with D unresolved. Germline-derived CDR1 and CDR2 are LNHDA and SQIVND (reference sequence). The CDR3 has 18 residues. The V end lost 8 bases, the J end lost 2 bases, and 26 bases lay between the germline ends.

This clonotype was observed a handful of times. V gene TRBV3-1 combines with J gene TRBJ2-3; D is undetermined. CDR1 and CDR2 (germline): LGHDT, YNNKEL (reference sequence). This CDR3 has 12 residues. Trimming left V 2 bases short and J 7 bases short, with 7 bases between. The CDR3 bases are TGTGCCAGCAGCCAATCGAGAAATACGCAGTATTTT. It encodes CASSQSRNTQYF.

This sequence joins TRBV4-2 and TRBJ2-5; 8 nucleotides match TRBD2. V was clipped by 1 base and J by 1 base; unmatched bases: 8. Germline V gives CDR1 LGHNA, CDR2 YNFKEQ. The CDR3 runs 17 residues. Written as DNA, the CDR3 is TGTGCCAGCAGCCAAGGAGGGGCGGGGGGAGTCCAAGAGACCCAGTACTTC. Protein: CASSQGGAGGVQETQYF.

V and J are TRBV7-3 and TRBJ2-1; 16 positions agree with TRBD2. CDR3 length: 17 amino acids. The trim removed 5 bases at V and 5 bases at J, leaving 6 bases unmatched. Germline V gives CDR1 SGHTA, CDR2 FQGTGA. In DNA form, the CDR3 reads TGTGCCAGCAGCCCGGGACTAGCGGGAGGGATCCACAATGAGCAGTTCTTC. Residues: CASSPGLAGGIHNEQFF.

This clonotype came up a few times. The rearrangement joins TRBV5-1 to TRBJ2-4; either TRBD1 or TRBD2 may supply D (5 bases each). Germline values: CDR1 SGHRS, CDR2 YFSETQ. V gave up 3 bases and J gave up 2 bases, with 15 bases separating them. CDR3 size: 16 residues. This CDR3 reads CASSSQDPGPKNIQYF. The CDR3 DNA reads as TGCGCCAGCAGCTCCCAGGACCCGGGACCCAAAAACATTCAGTACTTC.

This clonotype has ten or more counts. CDR3 bases: TGCAGCGTTGTTAGGGCCAAAAACATTCAGTACTTC. Translation gives CSVVRAKNIQYF. The J gene is TRBJ2-4, the V gene TRBV29-1; no definite D call. Germline V lookup: CDR1 SQVTM, CDR2 ANQGSEA. Between the trimmed V and J ends, which lost 4 bases and 1 base, there was a span of 5 bases. The CDR3 contains 12 residues.

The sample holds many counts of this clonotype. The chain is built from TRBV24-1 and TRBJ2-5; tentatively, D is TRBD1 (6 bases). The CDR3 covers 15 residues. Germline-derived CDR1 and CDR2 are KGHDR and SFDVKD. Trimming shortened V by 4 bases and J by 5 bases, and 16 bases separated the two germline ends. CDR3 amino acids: CATSDPQGFEETQYF. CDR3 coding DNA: TGTGCCACCAGTGACCCACAGGGTTTTGAGGAGACCCAGTACTTC.

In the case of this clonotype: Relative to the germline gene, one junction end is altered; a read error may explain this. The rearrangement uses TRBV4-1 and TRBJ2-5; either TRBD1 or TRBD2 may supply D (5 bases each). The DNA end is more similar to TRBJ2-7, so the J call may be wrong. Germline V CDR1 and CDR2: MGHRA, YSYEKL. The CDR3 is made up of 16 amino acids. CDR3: CAGSQDPGLRASEQYF. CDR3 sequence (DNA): TGCGCCGGCAGCCAAGATCCCGGACTCAGGGCCTCCGAGCAGTACTTC.

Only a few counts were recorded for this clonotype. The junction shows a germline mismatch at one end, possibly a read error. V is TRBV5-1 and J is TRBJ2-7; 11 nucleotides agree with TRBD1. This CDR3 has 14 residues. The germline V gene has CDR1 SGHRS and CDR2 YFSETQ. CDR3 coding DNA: TGTGCCAGCAGCTTAGAGGGACAGGGGGACGAGCAGTACTTC. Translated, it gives CASSLEGQGDEQYF.

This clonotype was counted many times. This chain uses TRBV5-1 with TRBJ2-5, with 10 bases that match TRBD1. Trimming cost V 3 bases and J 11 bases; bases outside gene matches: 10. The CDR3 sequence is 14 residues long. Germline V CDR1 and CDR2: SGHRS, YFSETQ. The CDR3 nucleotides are TGCGCCAGCAGCTCCGCGGACAGGGGGTTAGAGCAGTACTTC. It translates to CASSSADRGLEQYF.

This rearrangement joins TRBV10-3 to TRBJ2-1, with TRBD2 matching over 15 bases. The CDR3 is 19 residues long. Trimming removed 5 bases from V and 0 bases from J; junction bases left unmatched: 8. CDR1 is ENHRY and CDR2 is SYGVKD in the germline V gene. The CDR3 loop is CAISLIGLAGGDSYNEQFF. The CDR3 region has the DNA TGTGCCATCAGTCTGATAGGACTAGCGGGAGGGGACTCCTACAATGAGCAGTTCTTC.

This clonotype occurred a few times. CDR3 sequence reads: CSARLLGIGNQPQHF. The CDR3 DNA follows: TGCAGTGCTAGACTGTTGGGAATCGGCAATCAGCCCCAGCATTTT. The J gene is TRBJ1-5, the V gene TRBV20-1; no definite D call. The CDR3 is 15 residues long. V was shortened by 2 bases and J by 2 bases, with 13 bases between the two germline ends. CDR1 is DFQATT and CDR2 is SNEGSKA in the germline V gene (reference sequence).

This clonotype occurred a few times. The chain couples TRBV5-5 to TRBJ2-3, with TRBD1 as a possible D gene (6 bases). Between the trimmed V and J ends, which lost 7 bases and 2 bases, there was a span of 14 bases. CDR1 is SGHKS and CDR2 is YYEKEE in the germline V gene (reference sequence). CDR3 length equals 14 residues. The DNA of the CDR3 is TGTGCCAGCCAACAGGGTGTTTCCACAGATACGCAGTATTTT. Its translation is CASQQGVSTDTQYF.

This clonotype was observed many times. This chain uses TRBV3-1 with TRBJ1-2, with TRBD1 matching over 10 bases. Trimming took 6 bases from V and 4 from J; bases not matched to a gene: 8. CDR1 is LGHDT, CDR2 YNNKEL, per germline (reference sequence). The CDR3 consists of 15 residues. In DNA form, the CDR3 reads TGTGCCAGCAGACCCCCGGGACAGGGGTTCTATGGCTACACCTTC. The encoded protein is CASRPPGQGFYGYTF.

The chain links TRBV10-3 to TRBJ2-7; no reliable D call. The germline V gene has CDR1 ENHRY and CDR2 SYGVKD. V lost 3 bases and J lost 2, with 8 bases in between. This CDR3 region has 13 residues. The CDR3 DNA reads TGTGCCATCAGTGATCCTAGTCCCTACGAGCAGTACTTC. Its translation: CAISDPSPYEQYF.

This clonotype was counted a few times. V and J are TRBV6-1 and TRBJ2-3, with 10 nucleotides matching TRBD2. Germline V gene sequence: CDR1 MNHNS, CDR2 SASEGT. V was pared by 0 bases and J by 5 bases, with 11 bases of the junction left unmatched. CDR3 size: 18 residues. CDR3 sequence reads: CASSEALRLAGAKDTQYF. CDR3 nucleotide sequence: TGTGCCAGCAGTGAAGCGCTTCGGCTAGCGGGAGCGAAAGATACGCAGTATTTT.

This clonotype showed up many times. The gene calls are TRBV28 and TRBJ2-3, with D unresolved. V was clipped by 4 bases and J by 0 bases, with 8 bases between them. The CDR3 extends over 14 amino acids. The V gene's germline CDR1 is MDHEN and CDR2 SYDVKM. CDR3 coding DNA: TGTGCCAGCAGTTCGTATTCTAGCACAGATACGCAGTATTTT. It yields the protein CASSSYSSTDTQYF.

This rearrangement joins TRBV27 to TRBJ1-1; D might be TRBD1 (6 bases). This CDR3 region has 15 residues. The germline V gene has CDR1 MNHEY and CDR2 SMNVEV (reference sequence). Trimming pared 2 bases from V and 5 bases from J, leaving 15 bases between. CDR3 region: CASSLTAGAGTEAFF. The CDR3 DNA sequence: TGTGCCAGCAGTTTAACGGCGGGGGCAGGGACTGAAGCTTTCTTT.

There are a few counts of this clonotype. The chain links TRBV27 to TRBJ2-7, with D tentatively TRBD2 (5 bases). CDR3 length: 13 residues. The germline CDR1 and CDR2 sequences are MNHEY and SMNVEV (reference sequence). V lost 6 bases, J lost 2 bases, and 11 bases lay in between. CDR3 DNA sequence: TGTGCCAGCAGGTCACTAGGCCCCTACGAGCAGTACTTC. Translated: CASRSLGPYEQYF.

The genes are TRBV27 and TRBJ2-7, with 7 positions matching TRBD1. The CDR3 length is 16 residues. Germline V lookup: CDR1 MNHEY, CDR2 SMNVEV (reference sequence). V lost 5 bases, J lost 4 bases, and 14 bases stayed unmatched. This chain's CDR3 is CASSRTRTGAPYEQYF. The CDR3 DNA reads TGTGCCAGCAGTCGGACCCGGACAGGCGCTCCTTACGAGCAGTACTTC.

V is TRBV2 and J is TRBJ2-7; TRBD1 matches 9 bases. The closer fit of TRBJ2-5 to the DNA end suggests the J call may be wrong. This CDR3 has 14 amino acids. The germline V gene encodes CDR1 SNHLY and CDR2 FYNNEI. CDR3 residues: CASSLGTGMGTQYF. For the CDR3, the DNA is TGTGCCAGCAGTCTCGGGACAGGGATGGGGACCCAGTACTTC.

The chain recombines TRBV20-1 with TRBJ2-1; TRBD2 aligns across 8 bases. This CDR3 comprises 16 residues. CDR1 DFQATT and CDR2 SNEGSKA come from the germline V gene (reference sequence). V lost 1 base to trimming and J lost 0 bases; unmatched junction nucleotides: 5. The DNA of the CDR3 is TGCAGTGCTAGAGGGCGGGGGGCCCCCTCCTACAATGAGCAGTTCTTC. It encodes CSARGRGAPSYNEQFF.

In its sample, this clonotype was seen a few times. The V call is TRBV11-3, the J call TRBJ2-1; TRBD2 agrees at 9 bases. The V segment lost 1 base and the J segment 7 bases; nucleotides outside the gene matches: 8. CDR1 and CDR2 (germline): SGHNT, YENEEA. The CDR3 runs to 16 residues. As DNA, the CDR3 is TGTGCCAGCAGCTTAGGAGGAGCGGGAGGATGTAATGAGCAGTTCTTC. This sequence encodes CASSLGGAGGCNEQFF. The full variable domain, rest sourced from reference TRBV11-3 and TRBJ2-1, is EAGVVQSPRYKIIEKKQPVAFWCNPISGHNTLYWYLQNLGQGPELLIRYENEEAVDDSQLPKDRFSAERLKGVDSTLKIQPAELGDSAVYLCASSLGGAGGCNEQFFGPGTRLTVL.